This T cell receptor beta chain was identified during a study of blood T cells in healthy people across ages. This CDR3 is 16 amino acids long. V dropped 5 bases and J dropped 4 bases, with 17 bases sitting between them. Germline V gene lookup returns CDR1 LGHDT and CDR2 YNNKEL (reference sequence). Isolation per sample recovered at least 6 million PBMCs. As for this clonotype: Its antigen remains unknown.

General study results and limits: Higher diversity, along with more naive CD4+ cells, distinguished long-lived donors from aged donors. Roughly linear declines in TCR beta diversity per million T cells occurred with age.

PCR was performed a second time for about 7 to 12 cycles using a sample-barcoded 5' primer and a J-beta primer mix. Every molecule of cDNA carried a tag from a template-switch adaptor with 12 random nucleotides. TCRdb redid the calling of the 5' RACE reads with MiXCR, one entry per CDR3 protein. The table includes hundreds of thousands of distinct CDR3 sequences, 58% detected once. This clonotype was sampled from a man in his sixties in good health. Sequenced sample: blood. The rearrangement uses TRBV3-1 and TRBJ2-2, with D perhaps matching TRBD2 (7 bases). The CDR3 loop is CASSGKGGGSTGELFF. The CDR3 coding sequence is TGTGCCAGCAGCGGAAAAGGGGGGGGCAGCACCGGGGAGCTGTTTTTT.